The present T cell receptor (beta chain) was sequenced within a study of blood T cell repertoires in COVID-19. On the study more broadly: PBMCs, B-cell-depleted T cells, or T cells were the source of the cDNA or gDNA that made up the material.

This clone came up once. Germline V gives CDR1 SNHLY, CDR2 FYNNEI. After removal of 4 bases from V and 7 bases from J, the junction contained 3 bases not matched to a gene. The CDR3 extends over 15 amino acids. Authors' methods: Reference gene primers were amplified, and this amplification served to estimate nucleated cell counts. Measured with immunoSEQ multiplex PCR; TCRdb has only the in-frame clones, and not every one. D and trimming come from the DNA, and the V and J calls and clone size come from that table. The table has roughly 38,000 clones, around 89% seen once; the top ten hold around a quarter.

Material: peripheral blood. This chain uses TRBV2 with TRBJ2-1; 14 bases agree with TRBD2. The TCR comes from a man aged 60 to 75 with active or convalescent COVID-19. The CDR3 protein is CASSVGTSGSNEQFF. The DNA of the CDR3 is TGTGCCAGCAGTGTAGGGACTAGCGGGAGTAATGAGCAGTTCTTC. Drawing the rest from reference TRBV2 and TRBJ2-1, the complete variable domain is EPEVTQTPSHQVTQMGQEVILRCVPISNHLYFYWYRQILGQKVEFLVSFYNNEISEKSEIFDDQFSVERPDGSNFTLKIRSTKLEDSAMYFCASSVGTSGSNEQFFGPGTRLTVL.